This T cell receptor beta chain is drawn from a study of cytomegalovirus exposure and HLA in healthy donors. Looking at the study overall: T cells numbering some 170 million yielded around 120 million unique TCR beta sequences in an earlier analysis.

Concerning this clone itself: Its antigen is not identified.

Findings and caveats of the study: Researchers reported in a later analysis that common viral pathogens appeared linked to several top clusters.

PCR involved 60 Vbeta and 13 Jbeta primers. The table came from immunoSEQ multiplex PCR; TCRdb's copy has only in-frame clones and leaves some out. Here the sample spans about 120,000 clones, 63% being singletons. This CDR3 is built from 18 residues. Germline CDR1 and CDR2: LNHDA and SQIVND (reference sequence). The ends lost 3 bases at V and 2 bases at J; junction bases unmatched: 7. Healthy bone marrow donors made up the donors. Sequencing used PBMCs. The chain uses TRBV19 and TRBJ2-6, with 10 bases identical to TRBD1. The sequence was collected from a middle-aged man in good health and CMV-seropositive. The CDR3 DNA sequence: TGTGCCAGTAGTATCGCGGGACAGGGGATCGCTGGGGCCAACGTCCTGACTTTC. It yields the protein CASSIAGQGIAGANVLTF.